Below are 8 T cell receptor beta chains sequenced from a single sample in a study of T cell responses to AZD1222 COVID-19 vaccine. Method: immunoSEQ multiplex PCR; TCRdb's copy keeps in-frame clones and lacks some. The repertoire holds 110,000 to 150,000 clones, with about 92% as singletons. Sequencing used peripheral blood, obtained on day 0 of AZD1222 vaccination. These receptors all come from an adult in good health.

The rearrangement joins TRBV7-8 to TRBJ1-2; TRBD1 is a possible D gene (6 bases). The CDR3 runs to 15 residues. CDR1 is SGHVS and CDR2 is FQNEAQ in the germline V gene. V lost 6 bases, J lost 5 bases, and 19 bases lay in between. CDR3 region: CASRPGAPVGYGYTF. In DNA form, the CDR3 reads TGTGCCAGCAGACCGGGGGCCCCGGTAGGATATGGCTACACCTTC.

The CDR3 region is CASSLQENYGYTF. CDR3 DNA: TGTGCCAGCAGCCTCCAGGAAAACTATGGCTACACCTTC. The chain joins TRBV3-1 (or the pseudogene TRBV3-2) to TRBJ1-2; no clear D gene. This CDR3 has 13 amino acids. Germline V lookup: CDR1 LGHDT, CDR2 YNNKEL (reference sequence). The V and J ends lost 4 bases and 2 bases respectively, with 8 bases between them.

This rearrangement joins TRBV6-5 to TRBJ1-5; a weak D match, TRBD1 (6 bases). V was cut by 5 bases and J by 7 bases, with 15 bases left in between. This CDR3 comprises 14 residues. Germline lookup yields CDR1 MNHEY and CDR2 SVGAGI. CDR3 amino acids: CASSKTGLLQPQHF. For the CDR3, the DNA is TGTGCCAGCAGTAAGACAGGTCTGTTGCAGCCCCAGCATTTT.

The chain joins TRBV2 to TRBJ1-6; D is unclear. The CDR3 has 15 residues. CDR1 is SNHLY and CDR2 is FYNNEI in the germline V gene. Trimming took off 5 bases at V and 6 bases at J, with 14 bases between the two ends. CDR3 in DNA: TGTGCCAGCAGTAACTATTTAGAGGGTAATTCACCCCTCCACTTT. This codes for CASSNYLEGNSPLHF.

The chain couples TRBV15 to TRBJ1-4, with 8 bases aligning to TRBD1. J gave up 7 bases and V 0 bases, and 7 bases lay outside the gene matches. CDR1 is LNHNV, CDR2 YYDKDF, per germline (reference sequence). This CDR3 spans 16 amino acids. CDR3 DNA sequence: TGTGCCACCAGCAGAGAGGACAGGGAAGCGGTTGAAAAACTGTTTTTT. Amino acids: CATSREDREAVEKLFF.

The chain combines TRBV19 with TRBJ1-5; no clear D gene. The CDR3 contains 17 residues. The V end was cut by 3 bases, the J end by 0 bases, with 15 bases between. CDR1 is LNHDA and CDR2 is SQIVND in the germline V gene (reference sequence). This CDR3 is CASSMRFGTDSNQPQHF. The DNA for the CDR3 is TGTGCCAGTAGTATGAGGTTTGGTACGGATAGCAATCAGCCCCAGCATTTT. The whole variable domain, filled in from reference TRBV19 and TRBJ1-5, reads DGGITQSPKYLFRKEGQNVTLSCEQNLNHDAMYWYRQDPGQGLRLIYYSQIVNDFQKGDIAEGYSVSREKKESFPLTVTSAQKNPTAFYLCASSMRFGTDSNQPQHFGDGTRLSIL.

The chain has TRBV7-2 and TRBJ2-1; a possible D gene is TRBD1 (6 bases). CDR3 length: 13 amino acids. Germline-derived CDR1 and CDR2 are SGHTA and FQGNSA. Trimming removed 8 bases at V and 9 bases at J, with 17 bases between. CDR3 loop: CASARRDISEQFF. The CDR3 coding sequence is TGTGCCAGCGCCCGCCGGGACATAAGTGAGCAGTTCTTC. Full variable domain (remainder filled in from reference TRBV7-2 and TRBJ2-1): GAGVSQSPSNKVTEKGKDVELRCDPISGHTALYWYRQSLGQGLEFLIYFQGNSAPDKSGLPSDRFSAERTGGSVSTLTIQRTQQEDSAVYLCASARRDISEQFFGPGTRLTVL.

This chain connects TRBV9 to TRBJ2-3; 11 bases agree with TRBD2. Germline V gene lookup returns CDR1 SGDLS and CDR2 YYNGEE. The V gene end was trimmed by 3 bases and the J gene end by 2 bases; junction bases not matched to a gene: 5. This CDR3 has 16 amino acids. CDR3 DNA: TGTGCCAGCAGCGATCGACTAGCGGGGCACACAGATACGCAGTATTTT. This gives the protein CASSDRLAGHTDTQYF.